These 14 T cell receptor beta chains originate from one sample sequenced in a study of shared clonotypes between healthy human individuals (dated by TCRdb to between 2020 and 2021). Libraries were made using the immunoSEQ multiplex PCR assay. TCRdb retrieved this table from immuneACCESS and kept in-frame rearrangements only. Not all clones are present; in checked studies, unresolved V genes account for under half, and no reason is known for the remainder. The sample table lists approximately 1,000,000 clones, roughly 77% of them with a count of one. The leading ten clones occupy almost 0.9% of the sample. Sequencing used memory CD4+ T cells from PBMCs. This specimen's cell subset or site label, per the study, means: CD45RA-negative fraction. The source is a man in his late teens or twenties in good health. Some clones in this sample may be carry-over from other donors' samples.

V usage is TRBV5-4 and J usage is TRBJ1-2; D is unclear. Germline V CDR1 and CDR2: SGHNT, YYREEE (reference sequence). The CDR3 sequence is 14 residues long. The germline V and J ends were trimmed by 1 base and 5 bases, with 12 bases remaining between them. CDR3 sequence (DNA): TGTGCCAGCAGCTTGCAACAGCTTCCATATGGCTACACCTTC. This encodes CASSLQQLPYGYTF.

This clone occurred a few times. The genes are TRBV2 and TRBJ1-1; D not certain. Germline V gives CDR1 SNHLY, CDR2 FYNNEI. The CDR3 runs to 12 residues. The V and J ends lost 6 bases and 1 base respectively, with 6 bases between them. CDR3 nucleotides: TGTGCCAGCAGGAAAGAGAACACTGAAGCTTTCTTT. This encodes CASRKENTEAFF.

The rearrangement links TRBV19 to TRBJ1-4; no reliable D call. V gave up 4 bases and J gave up 0 bases, with 9 bases separating them. This CDR3 is 15 amino acids long. Germline V gene sequence: CDR1 LNHDA, CDR2 SQIVND (reference sequence). The CDR3 DNA sequence: TGTGCCAGTAGTAATTCCGGGGCAACTAATGAAAAACTGTTTTTT. The encoded protein is CASSNSGATNEKLFF. Filled out from reference TRBV19 and TRBJ1-4, the complete variable domain reads DGGITQSPKYLFRKEGQNVTLSCEQNLNHDAMYWYRQDPGQGLRLIYYSQIVNDFQKGDIAEGYSVSREKKESFPLTVTSAQKNPTAFYLCASSNSGATNEKLFFGSGTQLSVL.

In regard to this clone: Given a much more abundant clone one base away, this may be a read error. Other DNA sequences of this sample code for an identical CDR3. The V gene is TRBV7-8, the J gene TRBJ1-1; possible D gene TRBD1, 6 bases. The length of the CDR3 is 13 residues. V was clipped by 3 bases and J by 1 base, with 6 bases between them. CDR1 is SGHVS, CDR2 FQNEAQ, per germline. The CDR3 nucleotides read TGTGCCAGCAGCTTGACAGGGAACACTGAAGCTTTCTTT. Its translation is CASSLTGNTEAFF.

The gene calls are TRBV27 and TRBJ2-7, with 12 bases lining up with TRBD2. CDR3 length: 17 amino acids. CDR1 and CDR2 from the germline V gene are MNHEY and SMNVEV (reference sequence). The V gene end was trimmed by 5 bases and the J gene end by 7 bases; junction bases not matched to a gene: 15. The CDR3 reads CASSPYLLAGGPGEQYF. The CDR3 coding sequence is TGTGCCAGCAGTCCCTACCTGCTAGCGGGAGGGCCGGGTGAGCAGTACTTC.

The chain links TRBV11-2 to TRBJ2-1; the match to TRBD2 covers 11 bases. CDR1 and CDR2 (germline): SGHAT, FQNNGV. This CDR3 region has 15 residues. Trimming at V came to 4 bases and at J to 4 bases, leaving 3 bases not matched to a gene. The DNA of the CDR3 is TGTGCCAGCAGCTGGACTAGCGGGCCATACAATGAGCAGTTCTTC. Protein: CASSWTSGPYNEQFF.

V usage is TRBV5-1 and J usage is TRBJ1-2; D may be TRBD1 (5 bases). CDR3 length: 12 residues. Germline V gene lookup returns CDR1 SGHRS and CDR2 YFSETQ. V lost 1 base to trimming and J lost 8 bases, with 9 bases between them. CDR3 region: CASSLLGEGYTF. CDR3 coding DNA: TGCGCCAGCAGCTTGTTGGGGGAGGGCTACACCTTC.

The V call is TRBV25-1, the J call TRBJ2-7; 7 bases align to TRBD1. This CDR3 comprises 16 residues. V was pared by 2 bases and J by 2 bases, with 9 bases of the junction left unmatched. Germline V CDR1 and CDR2: MGHDK, SYGVNS. The CDR3 region is CASSEPRDRFTYEQYF. Here the CDR3 DNA reads TGTGCCAGCAGTGAACCGAGGGACAGATTCACCTACGAGCAGTACTTC.

The chain links TRBV28 to TRBJ2-2, with a tentative D call TRBD2 (5 bases). The CDR3 is 15 residues long. The germline gives CDR1 MDHEN, CDR2 SYDVKM. Trimming shortened V by 5 bases and J by 3 bases, and 13 bases separated the two germline ends. CDR3 amino acids: CASSRLRVDTGELFF. The CDR3 DNA is TGTGCCAGCAGTCGACTGCGGGTCGACACCGGGGAGCTGTTTTTT. Complete variable domain (other parts from reference TRBV28 and TRBJ2-2): DVKVTQSSRYLVKRTGEKVFLECVQDMDHENMFWYRQDPGLGLRLIYFSYDVKMKEKGDIPEGYSVSREKKERFSLILESASTNQTSMYLCASSRLRVDTGELFFGEGSRLTVL.

The chain joins TRBV4-3 to TRBJ2-1; D unresolved. The germline CDR1 and CDR2 sequences are LGHNA and YSLEER. The CDR3 runs to 14 residues. V lost 1 base and J lost 9, with 13 bases in between. The CDR3 reads CASSQGRLGGEQFF. CDR3 DNA: TGCGCCAGCAGCCAAGGGCGCCTAGGTGGTGAGCAGTTCTTC.

The chain is built from TRBV19 and TRBJ2-1, with TRBD1 matching 9 bases. This CDR3 comprises 15 residues. The J segment lost 5 bases and the V segment lost 6 bases, leaving 8 bases of the junction unmatched. Per germline, CDR1 LNHDA and CDR2 SQIVND (reference sequence). CDR3: CASSTPGTGNNEQFF. In DNA, the CDR3 is TGTGCCAGTAGCACCCCCGGGACAGGGAACAATGAGCAGTTCTTC. Complete variable domain (other parts from reference TRBV19 and TRBJ2-1): DGGITQSPKYLFRKEGQNVTLSCEQNLNHDAMYWYRQDPGQGLRLIYYSQIVNDFQKGDIAEGYSVSREKKESFPLTVTSAQKNPTAFYLCASSTPGTGNNEQFFGPGTRLTVL.

The V call is TRBV19, the J call TRBJ2-5, with D perhaps matching TRBD1 (6 bases). From germline, CDR1 is LNHDA and CDR2 SQIVND (reference sequence). V shed 10 bases and J shed 0 bases, with 12 bases lying between them. CDR3 length equals 13 residues. CDR3 protein: CATRQADQETQYF. The CDR3 region has the DNA TGTGCCACCAGACAGGCAGACCAAGAGACCCAGTACTTC.

The gene calls are TRBV9 and TRBJ1-2; D is unresolved. Trimming removed 0 bases from V and 9 bases from J, with 12 bases in between. CDR3 length equals 13 residues. Per the germline V gene, CDR1 is SGDLS and CDR2 is YYNGEE. The CDR3 DNA follows: TGTGCCAGCAGCGTAGGGAGGGTAGAGAGCTACACCTTC. Encoded protein: CASSVGRVESYTF.

The chain combines TRBV5-4 with TRBJ2-3, with D maybe TRBD1 (5 bases). Germline CDR1 is SGHNT and CDR2 is YYREEE (reference sequence). This CDR3 spans 14 amino acids. Trimming pared 6 bases from V and 0 bases from J, leaving 11 bases between. The chain's CDR3 is CASTLRGSTDTQYF. CDR3 nucleotides: TGTGCCAGCACCCTAAGGGGTAGCACAGATACGCAGTATTTT.